These T cell receptor beta chains were read from a single sample in a study of identical twins. TCRdb independently ran MiXCR on the 5' RACE reads; one entry per CDR3 protein. The repertoire has some 300,000 distinct CDR3 sequences, around 12% of them found once; the top ten carry 7.2%. These records were also assigned to another study, of yellow fever vaccine responses in identical twins.

The sample was CD8+ T cells sorted from blood. The receptors shown here come from a woman younger than 35 in good health. The CDR3 runs from the conserved cysteine through the conserved F or W. Each record gives: clone size, J gene, D gene, V gene, CDR3 DNA, CDR3 protein. A D gene is named only where the DNA matches it firmly. Expanded clones get a size class; other rows say once, few or many, or leave the size out.

>few|TRBJ2-1|TRBD2|TRBV4-1
TGCGCCAGCAGCCAAGATTGGGCGGCGGGGGGGCCTAAGTCCAATGAGCAGTTCTTC
CASSQDWAAGGPKSNEQFF
>many|TRBJ2-2|TRBD2|TRBV24-1
TGTGCCACCAGTTGGGGCGGGAGTGATCCCGGGGAGCTGTTTTTT
CATSWGGSDPGELFF
>few|TRBJ2-5|NA|TRBV20-1
TGCAGTGCTAGAGGGTCCCTTACCGGCGGGCAAGAGACCCAGTACTTC
CSARGSLTGGQETQYF
>NA|TRBJ2-1|NA|TRBV19
TGTGCCAGTAGCCGAACTGGACAGAGCTCCTACAATGAGCAGTTCTTC
CASSRTGQSSYNEQFF
>NA|TRBJ2-2|NA|TRBV6-5
TGTGCCAGCAGTTACTCCCTTGTCGGGGTTCCCACCGGGGAGCTGTTTTTT
CASSYSLVGVPTGELFF
>few|TRBJ2-4|NA|TRBV15
TGTGCCACCAGCAGAGATCTATTTGGAGGGCTCAAAAACATTCAGTACTTC
CATSRDLFGGLKNIQYF
>NA|TRBJ1-5|TRBD1|TRBV5-1
TGCGCCAGCAGCTTGACAGGGGCAGGCAATCAGCCCCAGCATTTT
CASSLTGAGNQPQHF
>NA|TRBJ2-1|TRBD1|TRBV6-1
TGTGCCAGCACCCTGGACAGGGGCTCCTACAATGAGCAGTTCTTC
CASTLDRGSYNEQFF
>many|TRBJ2-2|NA|TRBV10-3
TGTGCCATCGCCCGGGACGGGACCGGGGAGCTGTTTTTT
CAIARDGTGELFF
>many|TRBJ2-5|TRBD2|TRBV4-1
TGCGCCAGCAGCCACCCACCGGGACTAGCGGACAGCCAAGAGACCCAGTACTTC
CASSHPPGLADSQETQYF
>few|TRBJ2-3|TRBD2|TRBV10-2
TGCGCCAGCAGTGATTCAGCGGGAGGTTTCCCAGATACGCAGTATTTT
CASSDSAGGFPDTQYF
>many|TRBJ2-7|NA|TRBV13
TGTGCCAGCAGCCCCCAGGGCGTCTACGAGCAGTACTTC
CASSPQGVYEQYF
>few|TRBJ2-1|TRBD1|TRBV6-2/TRBV6-3
TGTGCCAGCAGTTACCCCTCAGGGGGTCCGCTTTTCGATGAGCAGTTCTTC
CASSYPSGGPLFDEQFF
>NA|TRBJ1-6|NA|TRBV27
TGTGCCAGCAGTTTAGGCAGTAATTCACCCCTCCACTTT
CASSLGSNSPLHF
>few|TRBJ2-1|NA|TRBV3-1
TGTGCCAGCAGCCAAGACTGGTCGCAGGGGTCCCTATACAATGAGCAGTTCTTC
CASSQDWSQGSLYNEQFF
>few|TRBJ2-1|TRBD2|TRBV6-5
TGTGCCAGCAGTTACTCGAGTAGCGGGGGTTCTGAGCAGTTCTTC
CASSYSSSGGSEQFF
>NA|TRBJ2-1|TRBD1|TRBV5-6
TGTGCCAGCAGTCTCCGGACAGGGGGTGACGGCTCCTACAATGAGCAGTTCTTC
CASSLRTGGDGSYNEQFF
>many|TRBJ1-1|TRBD1|TRBV20-1
TGCAGTGCTAGAGGGGAGGGGGCCACGATTGAAGCTTTCTTT
CSARGEGATIEAFF
>few|TRBJ2-1|NA|TRBV15
TGTGCCACCAGCAGAACCTACAATGAGCAGTTCTTC
CATSRTYNEQFF
>few|TRBJ2-1|TRBD2|TRBV7-9
TGTGCCAGCAGCCCTGCCCTCGGACTAGTGTACAATGAGCAGTTCTTC
CASSPALGLVYNEQFF
>few|TRBJ2-1|NA|TRBV4-1
TGCGCCAGCAGCCAAGATAGGCGGGGCCCCTACAATGAGCAGTTCTTC
CASSQDRRGPYNEQFF
>many|TRBJ2-3|TRBD2|TRBV4-2
TGTGCCAGCAGCCAAGAGCTAGCGGGCGGGACAGATACGCAGTATTTT
CASSQELAGGTDTQYF
>few|TRBJ2-2|NA|TRBV7-8
TGTGCCAGCAGCTTAGGGGAGTTGACGGGGGAGCTGTTTTTT
CASSLGELTGELFF
>NA|TRBJ2-1|NA|TRBV28
TGTGCGTCCCATCCGGGCTCCTACAATGAGCAGTTCTTC
CASHPGSYNEQFF
>few|TRBJ2-1|TRBD1|TRBV10-3
TGTGCCATCAGTGGGGGACAGACGAGCTCCTACAATGAGCAGTTCTTC
CAISGGQTSSYNEQFF
>many|TRBJ1-2|TRBD1|TRBV7-6
TGTGCCAGCAGCCAACAGGGGTCAAGCTATGGCTACACCTTC
CASSQQGSSYGYTF
>few|TRBJ2-1|NA|TRBV27
TGTGCCAGCAGTTTCGGCCCCTACAATGAGCAGTTCTTC
CASSFGPYNEQFF
>once|TRBJ2-4|NA|TRBV7-9
TGTGCCAGCAGCTTAGGAGGGACTCTAGCCAAAAACATTCAGCACTTC
CASSLGGTLAKNIQHF
>few|TRBJ2-5|TRBD2|TRBV27
TGTGCCAGCAGTGGTACTAGCGTGGGGTCAGAGACCCAGTACTTC
CASSGTSVGSETQYF
>NA|TRBJ1-2|TRBD1|TRBV10-3
TGTGCCATCAGTGGGACAGGGGACAAACGCGATGGCTACACCTTC
CAISGTGDKRDGYTF
>many|TRBJ2-1|TRBD2|TRBV12-3/TRBV12-4
TGTGCCAGCAGTCCTATGGTGGGACTAGCTTTGCAGTTCTTC
CASSPMVGLALQFF
>many|TRBJ1-3|TRBD1|TRBV29-1
TGCAGCGTTACCGGACAGGCTGGAAACACCATATATTTT
CSVTGQAGNTIYF